This T cell receptor beta chain is drawn from a study of T cells in Graves' hyperthyroidism and ophthalmopathy. CDR1 DFQATT and CDR2 SNEGSKA come from the germline V gene (reference sequence). The CDR3 sequence is 15 residues long. V dropped 0 bases and J dropped 8; count of bases not matched to a gene: 9. Study-level findings and limits: Researchers report that a 13 V-J model separated ophthalmopathy from stable hyperthyroidism.

Regions amplified from RNA transcripts were the TCR beta CDR3 regions. HTBI primers were employed in a first-round RT-PCR of the TCR CDR3. TCRdb re-analysed the multiplex PCR reads in MiXCR, keeping a single row per CDR3 protein. This table has 750,000 to 950,000 distinct CDR3 sequences, around 38% appearing once. A note on this clonotype: Its target is not known.

Source material: blood. The rearrangement uses TRBV20-1 and TRBJ1-3; 8 bases map to TRBD1. This receptor was identified in a man younger than 35 with Graves' hyperthyroidism. CDR3 protein: CSAREGRGQGYTIYF. In nucleotides, the CDR3 is TGCAGTGCTAGAGAGGGCAGGGGGCAAGGGTACACCATATATTTT.